This is a list of T cell receptor beta chains from one sample in a study of T cell responses to AZD1222 COVID-19 vaccine. TCRdb's copy holds only in-frame clones and misses some; the assay was immunoSEQ multiplex PCR. The profile covers about 31,000 clones, with over 75% appearing a single time and about 14% taken by the ten largest. The input for sequencing was peripheral blood, taken 28 days after the second AZD1222 dose. These TCRs come from an adult who received the AZD1222 COVID-19 vaccine. Both conserved end residues are trimmed from each CDR3.

V gene: TRBV5-1
CDR3 length: 13
CDR3 protein: ASSFEGGRNTEAF

V gene: TRBV19
CDR3 length: 15
CDR3 protein: ASSIERADFSNSPLH

V gene: TRBV14
CDR3 length: 12
CDR3 protein: ASSLGMNTGELF

V gene: TRBV5-1
CDR3 length: 12
CDR3 protein: ASSRGTMNTEAF

V gene: TRBV6-6
CDR3 length: 13
CDR3 protein: ASSYRGQGGGEQF

V gene: TRBV7-2
CDR3 length: 15
CDR3 protein: ASSLVSTSGGNDEQY

V gene: TRBV19
CDR3 length: 13
CDR3 protein: ASAGQARSGNTIY

V gene: TRBV6-5
CDR3 length: 13
CDR3 protein: ASSYSSGQSTEAF

V gene: TRBV23-1
CDR3 length: 14
CDR3 protein: ASSQRTGGLYNEQF

V gene: TRBV28
CDR3 length: 10
CDR3 protein: ASSFVGYGYT

V gene: TRBV6-2/TRBV6-3
CDR3 length: 13
CDR3 protein: ASSSPGTGLAEAF

V gene: TRBV14
CDR3 length: 13
CDR3 protein: ASSLGFSGAFEQF

V gene: TRBV7-9
CDR3 length: 14
CDR3 protein: ASSQAGTANTGELF

V gene: TRBV30
CDR3 length: 10
CDR3 protein: AWRAGDTEAF

V gene: TRBV5-1
CDR3 length: 14
CDR3 protein: ASSLGSGGSTGELF

V gene: TRBV6-4
CDR3 length: 12
CDR3 protein: ARRGTGGLVPLH

V gene: TRBV4-2
CDR3 length: 12
CDR3 protein: ASSQVGRNTEAF

V gene: TRBV7-9
CDR3 length: 11
CDR3 protein: ASSLVLSTEAF

V gene: TRBV6-2/TRBV6-3
CDR3 length: 11
CDR3 protein: ASSLGGSGELF

V gene: TRBV3-1/TRBV3-2
CDR3 length: 14
CDR3 protein: ASSPTWTGRFNEQF

V gene: TRBV6-1
CDR3 length: 13
CDR3 protein: ASSEYPKINSPLH

V gene: TRBV7-9
CDR3 length: 12
CDR3 protein: ASSPVGASGELF

V gene: TRBV29-1
CDR3 length: 13
CDR3 protein: SVEVLGAGNTEAF

V gene: TRBV18
CDR3 length: 11
CDR3 protein: ASSLSGGYTQY

V gene: TRBV7-2
CDR3 length: 14
CDR3 protein: ASSPRPSGGAHEQY

V gene: TRBV9
CDR3 length: 14
CDR3 protein: ASSPSQTSGSNEQF

V gene: TRBV3-1/TRBV3-2
CDR3 length: 13
CDR3 protein: ASSQELAGGYEQY